The clone carrying this TCR beta chain was recorded a few times. Germline V CDR1 and CDR2: DFQATT, SNEGSKA (reference sequence). The CDR3 covers 14 residues. V shed 3 bases and J shed 0 bases, with 9 bases lying between them. This specimen belongs to a study of tumor-infiltrating lymphocytes in oesophageal squamous cell carcinoma. TCRdb itself ran the PCR reads through MiXCR, one entry per CDR3 protein. The table shows tens of thousands of distinct CDR3 sequences, with around 39% occurring only once. The clonotype comes from a male donor with esophageal squamous cell carcinoma. The sample comprised esophageal tumor tissue. J is TRBJ1-3 and V is TRBV20-1; D is undetermined. In DNA form, the CDR3 reads TGCAGTGCTAGTTACAGCTCCTCTGGAAACACCATATATTTT. Translation gives CSASYSSSGNTIYF.